Below, 10 T cell receptor beta chains from the same sample are listed, as sequenced in a study of early T cells in non-severe SARS-CoV-2 infection. TCRdb reprocessed the 5' RACE reads with MiXCR, giving one entry per CDR3 protein. The sample gives some 60,000 distinct CDR3 sequences, roughly 12% of which show up once; 2.9% is in the top ten. Source material: whole blood. Every receptor here comes from an adult who was a healthcare worker with PCR-confirmed SARS-CoV-2 infection or an uninfected control (not recorded which).

This clonotype was seen ten or more times. This chain connects TRBV4-1 to TRBJ2-7, with 7 bases aligning to TRBD1. The trim removed 1 base at V and 2 bases at J, leaving 2 bases unmatched. The CDR3 runs to 14 residues. The V gene's germline CDR1 is MGHRA and CDR2 YSYEKL. CDR3 in amino acids: CASSQGGGPYEQYF. The CDR3 DNA reads as TGCGCCAGCAGCCAAGGAGGGGGCCCCTACGAGCAGTACTTC.

This clonotype was counted many times. This rearrangement joins TRBV6-1 to TRBJ2-1; no definite D call. V lost 1 base and J lost 8, with 15 bases in between. There are 15 residues in the CDR3. Germline V lookup: CDR1 MNHNS, CDR2 SASEGT. CDR3 amino acids: CASSEGRNPIYEQFF. The CDR3, as DNA: TGTGCCAGCAGTGAAGGAAGGAATCCTATCTATGAGCAGTTCTTC.

This clonotype has at least ten counts. The V gene is TRBV23-1, the J gene TRBJ2-1, with a weak D call TRBD2 (5 bases). TRBV23-1 is assigned to the ORF class and has an uncertain function. The CDR3 sequence is 15 residues long. The ends were cut back, 2 bases at V and 6 bases at J, with 14 bases in the middle. CDR3 in amino acids: CASSQTDGGFNEQFF. As DNA, the CDR3 is TGCGCCAGCAGTCAAACGGACGGAGGATTCAATGAGCAGTTCTTC.

The chain has TRBV29-1 and TRBJ2-5, with 8 bases fitting TRBD2. The CDR3 length is 11 residues. Unmatched junction bases numbered 9, after V lost 6 bases and J lost 12 bases. Looked up from germline, CDR1 is SQVTM and CDR2 is ANQGSEA. The CDR3 loop reads CSVRDTSGEYF. DNA for the CDR3: TGCAGCGTGAGGGATACTAGCGGAGAGTACTTC.

The CDR3 spells CAWSVGPGYTF. The CDR3 DNA is TGTGCCTGGAGTGTTGGCCCTGGCTACACCTTC. The chain is built from TRBV30 and TRBJ1-2; D is unresolved. The V gene's germline CDR1 is GTSNPN and CDR2 SVGIG (reference sequence). V was shortened by 0 bases and J by 7 bases, with 6 bases between the two germline ends. The CDR3 is made up of 11 amino acids.

This clonotype has at least ten counts. The rearrangement uses TRBV27 and TRBJ2-7; no clear D. The CDR3 sequence is 14 residues long. CDR1 and CDR2 from the germline V gene are MNHEY and SMNVEV (reference sequence). Trimming removed 4 bases from V and 7 bases from J, with 17 bases in between. The CDR3 sequence: CASSSGLRVREQYF. CDR3 DNA sequence: TGTGCCAGCAGTTCCGGGTTACGGGTTCGTGAGCAGTACTTC.

This clonotype was counted only a few times. The chain has TRBV6-2 or TRBV6-3 and TRBJ1-1; D uncertain. CDR1 is MNHEY and CDR2 is SVGEGT in the germline V gene. V gave up 0 bases and J gave up 1 base, with 15 bases separating them. This CDR3 has 17 amino acids. CDR3 region: CASSYSLIAGKNTEAFF. CDR3 nucleotides: TGTGCCAGCAGTTACTCGTTGATTGCAGGAAAGAACACTGAAGCTTTCTTT.

The chain has TRBV4-1 and TRBJ2-1; D might be TRBD2 (7 bases). Germline CDR1 MGHRA, CDR2 YSYEKL. The CDR3 is made up of 15 amino acids. V shed 4 bases and J shed 0 bases, with 10 bases lying between them. The CDR3 sequence: CASSPAGASYNEQFF. CDR3 coding DNA: TGCGCCAGCAGCCCCGCGGGGGCCTCCTACAATGAGCAGTTCTTC.

A note on this clonotype: A much larger clone lies one base from this, so it may be a read error. The chain carries TRBV5-6 and TRBJ1-4, with unresolved D. Germline CDR1 and CDR2: SGHDT and YYEEEE. The CDR3 consists of 14 residues. CDR3 sequence: CDSSLWTVNEKLFF. The CDR3 DNA follows: TGTGACAGCAGCTTGTGGACCGTTAATGAAAAACTGTTTTTT.

This clonotype occurred many times. The chain has TRBV3-1 and TRBJ2-7; possibly TRBD2 for D (6 bases). The CDR3 covers 14 residues. In germline, CDR1 is LGHDT, CDR2 YNNKEL (reference sequence). The germline V and J ends were trimmed by 6 bases and 0 bases, with 12 bases remaining between them. The CDR3 spells CASRRDAASYEQYF. CDR3 coding DNA: TGTGCCAGCAGGCGGGACGCGGCCTCCTACGAGCAGTACTTC.